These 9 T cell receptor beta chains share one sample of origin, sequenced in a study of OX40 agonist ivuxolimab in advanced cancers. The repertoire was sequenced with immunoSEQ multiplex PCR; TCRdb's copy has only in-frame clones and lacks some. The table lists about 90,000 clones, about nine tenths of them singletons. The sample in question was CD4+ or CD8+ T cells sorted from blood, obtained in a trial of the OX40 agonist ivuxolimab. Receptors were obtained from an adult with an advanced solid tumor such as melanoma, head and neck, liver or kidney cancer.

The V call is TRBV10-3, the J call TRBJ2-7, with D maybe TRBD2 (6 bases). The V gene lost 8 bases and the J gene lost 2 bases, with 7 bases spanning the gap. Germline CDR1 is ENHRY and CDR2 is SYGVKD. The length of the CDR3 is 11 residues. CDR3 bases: TGTGCCATCGCGGGACCCTACGAGCAGTACTTC. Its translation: CAIAGPYEQYF.

The chain's CDR3 is CASSEGTGAISYEQYF. The CDR3 region has the DNA TGTGCCAGCAGTGAGGGCACAGGGGCCATTTCCTACGAGCAGTACTTC. The chain employs TRBV2 and TRBJ2-7; the match to TRBD1 covers 7 bases. Germline V lookup: CDR1 SNHLY, CDR2 FYNNEI. V was pared by 3 bases and J by 1 base, with 9 bases of the junction left unmatched. The CDR3 is 16 residues long. The full variable domain, completed using reference TRBV2 and TRBJ2-7, is EPEVTQTPSHQVTQMGQEVILRCVPISNHLYFYWYRQILGQKVEFLVSFYNNEISEKSEIFDDQFSVERPDGSNFTLKIRSTKLEDSAMYFCASSEGTGAISYEQYFGPGTRLTVT.

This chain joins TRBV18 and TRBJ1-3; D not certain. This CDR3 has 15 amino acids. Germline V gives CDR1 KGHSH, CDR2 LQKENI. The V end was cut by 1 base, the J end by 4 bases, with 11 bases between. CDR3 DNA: TGTGCCAGCTCACCACAACGACGGGAGGGAAACACCATATATTTT. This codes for CASSPQRREGNTIYF. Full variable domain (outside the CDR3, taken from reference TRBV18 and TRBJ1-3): NAGVMQNPRHLVRRRGQEARLRCSPMKGHSHVYWYRQLPEEGLKFMVYLQKENIIDESGMPKERFSAEFPKEGPSILRIQQVVRGDSAAYFCASSPQRREGNTIYFGEGSWLTVV.

CDR3 sequence reads: CASSQYAGRRTNYEQYF. The CDR3 DNA follows: TGCGCCAGCAGTCAATACGCGGGAAGAAGAACTAACTACGAGCAGTACTTC. The chain carries TRBV23-1 and TRBJ2-7; the D gene is possibly TRBD2 (6 bases). TRBV23-1 is classed as an ORF, of uncertain function. This CDR3 spans 17 amino acids. Trimming pared 1 base from V and 3 bases from J, leaving 19 bases between.

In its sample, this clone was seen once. For the CDR3, the DNA is TGCGCCAGCAGCCAACTGGACAGGGTTGCTGGCTACACCTTC. This gives the protein CASSQLDRVAGYTF. The V call is TRBV5-1, the J call TRBJ1-2, with TRBD1 matching over 8 bases. Germline V lookup: CDR1 SGHRS, CDR2 YFSETQ. This CDR3 region has 14 residues. V lost 4 bases and J lost 7; bases outside the gene matches: 9. Full variable domain (remainder filled in from reference TRBV5-1 and TRBJ1-2): KAGVTQTPRYLIKTRGQQVTLSCSPISGHRSVSWYQQTPGQGLQFLFEYFSETQRNKGNFPGRFSGRQFSNSRSEMNVSTLELGDSALYLCASSQLDRVAGYTFGSGTRLTVV.

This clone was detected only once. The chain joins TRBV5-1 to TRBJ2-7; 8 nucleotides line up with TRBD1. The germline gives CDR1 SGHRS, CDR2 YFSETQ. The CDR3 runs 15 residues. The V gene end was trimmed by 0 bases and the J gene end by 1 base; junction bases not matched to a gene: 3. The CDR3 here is CASSLEQGGSYEQYF. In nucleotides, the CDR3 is TGCGCCAGCAGCTTGGAACAGGGGGGTTCCTACGAGCAGTACTTC.

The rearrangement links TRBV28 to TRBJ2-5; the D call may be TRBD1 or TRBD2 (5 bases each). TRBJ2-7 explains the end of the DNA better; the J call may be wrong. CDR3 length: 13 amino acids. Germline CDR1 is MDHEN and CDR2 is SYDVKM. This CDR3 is CASSLSGPYEQYF. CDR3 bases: TGTGCCAGCAGTTTATCGGGACCCTACGAGCAGTACTTC.

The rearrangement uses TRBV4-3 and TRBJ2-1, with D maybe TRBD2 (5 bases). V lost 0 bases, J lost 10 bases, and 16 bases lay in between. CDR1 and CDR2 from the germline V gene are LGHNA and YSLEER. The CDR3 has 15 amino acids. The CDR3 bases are TGCGCCAGCAGCCAAGATACGGGAAGGTCTGGGGAGCAGTTCTTC. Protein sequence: CASSQDTGRSGEQFF.

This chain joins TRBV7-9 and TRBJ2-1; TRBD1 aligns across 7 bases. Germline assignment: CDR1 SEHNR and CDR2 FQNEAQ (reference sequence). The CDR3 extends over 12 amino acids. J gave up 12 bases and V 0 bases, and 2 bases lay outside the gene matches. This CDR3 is CASSLARDRQFF. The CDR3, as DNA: TGTGCCAGCAGCTTAGCTCGGGACAGGCAGTTCTTC. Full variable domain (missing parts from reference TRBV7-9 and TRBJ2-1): DTGVSQNPRHKITKRGQNVTFRCDPISEHNRLYWYRQTLGQGPEFLTYFQNEAQLEKSRLLSDRFSAERPKGSFSTLEIQRTEQGDSAMYLCASSLARDRQFFGPGTRLTVL.